The 14 T cell receptor beta chains below come from one sample, sequenced in a study of a mutant IDH1 vaccine in newly diagnosed glioma. The antigens for these receptors are not known. Data came from immunoSEQ multiplex PCR; TCRdb stores just in-frame clones and leaves some out. The sample consists of around 55,000 clones, around 80% of them appearing once. Time point indicated: week 23, last vaccination. Alongside topical imiquimod, each dose of vaccine comprised 300 ug of mutant IDH1 20-mer peptide. The sample was PBMCs, taken from a glioma patient whose treatment included an IDH1 peptide vaccine. The receptors stem from a man aged 40-55 years with glioma.

The genes are TRBV13 and TRBJ2-7; D remains ambiguous. With 6 bases removed from V and 3 bases from J, the gap between germline ends came to 9 bases. There are 12 residues in the CDR3. Germline V lookup: CDR1 PRHDT, CDR2 FYEKMQ (reference sequence). This CDR3 reads CASSSGLYEQYF. DNA of the CDR3: TGTGCCAGCAGTTCGGGTCTCTACGAGCAGTACTTC.

V usage is TRBV11-2 and J usage is TRBJ2-7, with D possibly being TRBD2 (5 bases). The germline V gene encodes CDR1 SGHAT and CDR2 FQNNGV. Trimming left V 7 bases short and J 1 base short, with 11 bases between. The CDR3 sequence is 13 residues long. DNA of the CDR3: TGTGCCAGCATGACGGGGAGTTCCTACGAGCAGTACTTC. This encodes CASMTGSSYEQYF.

V usage is TRBV4-2 and J usage is TRBJ1-3; no reliable D call. Trimming cost V 0 bases and J 0 bases, with 6 bases left between them. Germline CDR1 and CDR2: LGHNA and YNFKEQ. The CDR3 runs to 15 residues. CDR3 loop: CASSQDSSSGNTIYF. The CDR3 DNA reads as TGTGCCAGCAGCCAAGATAGTAGCTCTGGAAACACCATATATTTT.

The rearrangement uses TRBV11-2 and TRBJ1-3; D call uncertain. The V end lost 3 bases, the J end lost 0 bases, and 6 bases lay between the germline ends. This CDR3 is 14 amino acids long. Germline assignment: CDR1 SGHAT and CDR2 FQNNGV. The CDR3 loop is CASSFTVSGNTIYF. In DNA, the CDR3 is TGTGCCAGCAGCTTTACAGTCTCTGGAAACACCATATATTTT.

The J gene is TRBJ1-2, the V gene TRBV19; D is unresolved. This CDR3 region has 15 residues. V lost 6 bases to trimming and J lost 2 bases, with 16 bases between them. Germline lookup yields CDR1 LNHDA and CDR2 SQIVND (reference sequence). DNA for the CDR3: TGTGCCAGTAGCCCGGGCAGCTCGGTAAACTATGGCTACACCTTC. It encodes CASSPGSSVNYGYTF.

The gene calls are TRBV6-5 and TRBJ1-6, with TRBD1 identical over 9 bases. The germline V gene encodes CDR1 MNHEY and CDR2 SVGAGI. Unmatched junction bases numbered 3, after V lost 6 bases and J lost 6 bases. CDR3 length equals 14 residues. CDR3 loop: CASRGQGGNSPLHF. CDR3 nucleotide sequence: TGTGCCAGCAGGGGACAGGGCGGTAATTCACCCCTCCACTTT.

The chain employs TRBV7-6 and TRBJ1-2; D gene unclear. Germline V gene sequence: CDR1 SGHVS, CDR2 FNYEAQ. CDR3 length equals 12 residues. Trimming removed 3 bases at V and 8 bases at J, with 10 bases between. DNA for the CDR3: TGTGCCAGCAGCTTGGGTTCTCAGGGCTACACCTTC. This encodes CASSLGSQGYTF.

J is TRBJ1-4 and V is TRBV18; TRBD1 matches 7 bases. This CDR3 is 15 amino acids long. Trimming removed 6 bases from V and 0 bases from J; junction bases left unmatched: 4. Germline V gene lookup returns CDR1 KGHSH and CDR2 LQKENI. The CDR3: CASSSDRATNEKLFF. For the CDR3, the DNA is TGTGCCAGCTCTTCCGACAGGGCAACTAATGAAAAACTGTTTTTT.

The rearrangement uses TRBV15 and TRBJ2-7; perhaps D is TRBD1 or TRBD2 (5 bases each). Germline lookup yields CDR1 LNHNV and CDR2 YYDKDF (reference sequence). V was pared by 0 bases and J by 2 bases, with 11 bases between. The CDR3 extends over 15 amino acids. CDR3 DNA: TGTGCCACCAGCAGAGATCGAGGGGCGACCTACGAGCAGTACTTC. It specifies CATSRDRGATYEQYF.

The chain has TRBV5-6 and TRBJ1-3; D is possibly TRBD1 (5 bases). The CDR3 has 16 amino acids. V dropped 4 bases and J dropped 3 bases, with 17 bases sitting between them. CDR1 is SGHDT, CDR2 YYEEEE, per germline. The CDR3 nucleotides are TGTGCCAGCAGCGAGCGACAGCGCCTGGGTGGAAACACCATATATTTT. Translating gives CASSERQRLGGNTIYF.

V gene TRBV2 combines with J gene TRBJ1-4, with D unresolved. The CDR3 length is 14 residues. The V gene's germline CDR1 is SNHLY and CDR2 FYNNEI. V lost 1 base to trimming and J lost 15 bases, with 18 bases between them. In nucleotides, the CDR3 is TGTGCCAGCAGTGAAGGGCGGCAGACTCTCGTGGTGTTTTTT. Protein product: CASSEGRQTLVVFF.

This clone was seen a single time. This sample includes further DNA sequences coding for the same CDR3. The chain has TRBV6-5 and TRBJ2-7; D is uncertain. CDR1 and CDR2 from the germline V gene are MNHEY and SVGAGI. With 2 bases removed from V and 1 base from J, the gap between germline ends came to 6 bases. The CDR3 runs to 13 residues. CDR3 bases: TGTGCCAGCAGTTACGGTCAGTCCTACGAGCAGTACTTC. Translated: CASSYGQSYEQYF.

The chain combines TRBV7-7 with TRBJ2-2; D perhaps matches TRBD1 (6 bases). Deletions cut 5 bases from V and 4 bases from J, with 8 bases between. CDR1 SSHAT and CDR2 FNYEAQ come from the germline V gene (reference sequence). This CDR3 contains 13 residues. This CDR3 reads CASSTQGTGELFF. DNA for the CDR3: TGTGCCAGCAGCACACAGGGCACCGGGGAGCTGTTTTTT. Looking up the rest from reference TRBV7-7 and TRBJ2-2 gives the full variable domain: GAGVSQSPRYKVTKRGQDVTLRCDPISSHATLYWYQQALGQGPEFLTYFNYEAQPDKSGLPSDRFSAERPEGSISTLTIQRTEQRDSAMYRCASSTQGTGELFFGEGSRLTVL.

The rearrangement links TRBV9 to TRBJ2-5, with TRBD2 as a possible D gene (6 bases). The CDR3 spans 13 residues. V lost 2 bases and J lost 5, with 10 bases in between. Germline CDR1 SGDLS, CDR2 YYNGEE. The CDR3 DNA is TGTGCCAGCAGCGTCGGGGGTCGGGAGACCCAGTACTTC. Translation: CASSVGGRETQYF.